A selection of T cell receptor beta chains follows, all from one sample in a study of CD8+CD57+ T cells in acquired aplastic anemia. MiXCR, applied by TCRdb to the reads, yields one record per CDR3 protein. The sample includes around 200,000 distinct CDR3 sequences, around 50% of them seen just once. Source material: sorted CD4+, CD8+, or CD8+CD57+ T cells (not recorded which) from PBMCs. These receptors came from a human donor with aplastic anemia. CDR3s include the opening cysteine and the closing phenylalanine or tryptophan. A D gene is named only where the DNA matches it firmly. Size values are once, few and many counts, or a class for expanded clones, and some rows have none.

d_gene	abundance	j_gene	v_gene	CDR3nt	CDR3aa
.	.	TRBJ1-1	TRBV6-1	TGTGCCAGCACCCAGACCATTGAAGCTTTCTTT	CASTQTIEAFF
.	.	TRBJ2-3	TRBV16	TGTGCCAGCAGTTCGGCTAGCGTGAGAATGGATACGCAGTATTTT	CASSSASVRMDTQYF
TRBD2	once	TRBJ2-1	TRBV6-4	TGTGCCAGCAGTGTAGGGACTAGCGGGGGGCCGCGCAATGAGCAGTTCTTC	CASSVGTSGGPRNEQFF
.	.	TRBJ1-3	TRBV19	TGTGCCAGTGGTCCCCCGGGAAACACCATATATTTT	CASGPPGNTIYF
TRBD1	many	TRBJ1-4	TRBV20-1	TGCAGTGCCCCGGACAGGCGAAATGAAAAACTGTTTTTT	CSAPDRRNEKLFF
.	.	TRBJ2-1	TRBV15	TGTGCCACCAGCAGAGTAGCCGTGGATGAGCAGTTCTTC	CATSRVAVDEQFF
.	.	TRBJ2-1	TRBV7-9	TGTGTCAGCGGCTTAACGGGCAATGAGCAGTTCTTC	CVSGLTGNEQFF
TRBD2	.	TRBJ2-3	TRBV6-2/TRBV6-3	TGTGCCAGCAGTTCAGCGGGGGCGGTCACAGATACGCAGTATTTT	CASSSAGAVTDTQYF
.	once	TRBJ2-1	TRBV6-1	TGTGCCAGCGTTAGCGGTATCCAGTTCTTC	CASVSGIQFF
.	many	TRBJ2-3	TRBV6-1	TGTGCCAGCACCGTTGGGGGGCCCGGAGATACGCAGTATTTT	CASTVGGPGDTQYF
.	.	TRBJ2-7	TRBV10-2	TGCGCCAGCACCAACGGGGGGCAGGAGCAGTACTTC	CASTNGGQEQYF
.	few	TRBJ1-5	TRBV10-3	TGTGCCATCAGTGAGCCAGGTCAGCCCCAGCATTTT	CAISEPGQPQHF
.	many	TRBJ2-1	TRBV19	TGTGCCAGTAGTATAAAGGCGGGGGCGTACTACAATGAGCAGTTCTTC	CASSIKAGAYYNEQFF
.	.	TRBJ2-1	TRBV19	TGTGCCAGTAGTATGGTCCTGTCCAATGAGCAGTTCTTC	CASSMVLSNEQFF
TRBD1	.	TRBJ2-1	TRBV7-8	TGTGCCAGCACCACCGGGACAGGGGTCAATGAGCAGTTCTTC	CASTTGTGVNEQFF
.	.	TRBJ2-6	TRBV5-6	TGTGCCAGCAGCTTAGGTCGCTCTGGGGCCAACGTCCTGACTTTC	CASSLGRSGANVLTF
.	few	TRBJ1-6	TRBV2	TGTGCCAGCAGAGACAGGTTTGGGGGCGATTCACCCCTCCACTTT	CASRDRFGGDSPLHF